This TCR beta chain was profiled in a study of shared clonotypes between healthy human individuals. The CDR3 length equals 14 residues, ends included. Germline CDR1 reads MNHEY; CDR2 reads SMNVEV (reference sequence). At deep level, the assay was performed. The protocol was immunoSEQ multiplex PCR, while the TCRdb copy is restricted to in-frame clones and leaves out a portion. The table has hundreds of thousands of clones, 90% to 95% seen once. Study-wide findings and caveats: Few donors restricted represented genetic and exposure-history diversity. Shared clonotypes: about 5% naive CD4, roughly 3.5% naive CD8, about 2.4% memory CD4, approximately 0.41% memory CD8.

About this clone itself: Antigen: not known. The DNA is omitted, as the CDR3 cannot be located on it reliably, and the CDR3 follows TCRdb's listing.

It was CD45RO-negative cells, positively selected for CCR7, that made up naive CD8 cells, with terminally differentiated effector memory CD45RA+ cells excluded. Recent vaccinations or acute infections were absent in the healthy HIV-negative adult donors. V is TRBV27 and J is TRBJ2-7. This TCR derives from a man younger than 40 in good health. Sequencing was carried out using naive CD8+ T cells sorted from blood. The CDR3 loop reads CASSTSTVSYEQYF.